The rows below give T cell receptor beta chains drawn from one sample of a study of cytomegalovirus exposure and HLA in healthy donors. Libraries were prepared by immunoSEQ multiplex PCR; TCRdb keeps only in-frame clonotypes and omits some of them. The table records approximately 170,000 clones, 62% of them present only once. Sequencing used PBMCs. The source is a man aged 40-49 years in good health and CMV-seronegative. CDR3s include the opening cysteine and the closing phenylalanine or tryptophan. Only some rows state a clone size, as once, few, many or a class for expanded clones.

v_gene	abundance	CDR3aa
TRBV7-2	NA	CASSLASGRGEQYF
TRBV5-4	few	CASSPDSLDLEQYF
TRBV30	NA	CAWRGDRGFGYNSPLHF
TRBV11-2	NA	CASSWSTATDTQYF
TRBV28	NA	CASSKTSLDTQYF
TRBV18	NA	CASSPQGDEKLFF
TRBV5-1	few	CASSPRTDSYEQYF
TRBV11-2	NA	CASSLDRQLEAFF
TRBV28	NA	CASSLWEGTGRSHLGSNQPQHF
TRBV6-5	NA	CASSYRGGAGLEQFF
TRBV7-3	NA	CASSPSGRGANTDTQYF
TRBV7-6	NA	CASSLVTGAGNTIYF
TRBV27	NA	CASSLSTGVQETQYF
TRBV5-1	NA	CASSLRGSSNTGELFF
TRBV7-6	NA	CASSFSSGSSNEQFF
TRBV7-6	NA	CASSLVGEQGIMNTEAFF
TRBV6-4	NA	CASSPIPGLAGDFHEQYF
TRBV9	few	CASSRWEDQPQHF
TRBV9	few	CASTPGTTPHEQYF
TRBV5-1	NA	CASSFGGRFQSETQYF
TRBV29-1	few	CSVGRDRIYEQYF
TRBV11-2	few	CASSLWGTGGETQYF
TRBV7-2	NA	CASSLMDRTSPLHF
TRBV5-1	NA	CASSPGLSEGAYGYTF
TRBV27	few	CASSLVVRGTYEQYF
TRBV30	NA	CAWIEVGTDTQYF
TRBV7-8	NA	CASSLANVQGARLVAGTQYF
TRBV2	NA	CASSEQGAGTGELFF
TRBV5-3	NA	CARSLTQGVNTEAFF
TRBV7-2	few	CASSQQINPGLAFF
TRBV9	few	CASSSRTGYQETQYF
TRBV29-1	NA	CSVGQKQGTNTGELFF
TRBV6-5	NA	CASRNSGGAYEQYF
TRBV9	NA	CASSVGAVSGTGELFF
TRBV11-2	NA	CASSPSSGGGSTDTQYF
TRBV14	few	CASNPRGSGNTIYF
TRBV5-4	NA	CASSPSGGVYNEQFF
TRBV6-5	NA	CASSYRASGYNEQFF
TRBV27	few	CASSLSGRHEQYF
TRBV5-6	once	CASSSRGAGSYEQYF
TRBV19	NA	CASSIDHLRTKGAQPQHF
TRBV2	NA	CASSELGGLHEQYF
TRBV6-4	NA	CASSLTSGRATYNEQFF
TRBV10-3	NA	CAISTGTSGGTDTQYF
TRBV7-2	few	CASSLAPRLGPTGELFF
TRBV18	once	CASSPPMGGTDTQYF
TRBV10-3	once	CAISEKAGGRNTIYF
TRBV7-9	NA	CASSRLAGGNSPAPGELFF
TRBV4-1	NA	CASSRGENTGELFF
TRBV16	few	CASSRAAGGLNNEQFF
TRBV4-1	NA	CASSRAGAVADTQYF
TRBV5-4	NA	CASSLREGSDTQYF